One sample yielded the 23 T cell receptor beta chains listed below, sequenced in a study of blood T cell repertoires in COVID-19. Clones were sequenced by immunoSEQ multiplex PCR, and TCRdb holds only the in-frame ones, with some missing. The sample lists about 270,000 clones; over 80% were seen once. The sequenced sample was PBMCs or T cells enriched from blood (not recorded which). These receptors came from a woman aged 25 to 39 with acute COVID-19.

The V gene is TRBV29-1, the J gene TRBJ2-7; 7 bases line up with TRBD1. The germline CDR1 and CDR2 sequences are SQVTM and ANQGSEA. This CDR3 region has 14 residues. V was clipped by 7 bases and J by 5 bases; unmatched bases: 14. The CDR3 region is CSAEQGTGAHEQYF. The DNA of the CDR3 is TGCAGCGCCGAACAGGGGACCGGAGCACACGAGCAGTACTTC.

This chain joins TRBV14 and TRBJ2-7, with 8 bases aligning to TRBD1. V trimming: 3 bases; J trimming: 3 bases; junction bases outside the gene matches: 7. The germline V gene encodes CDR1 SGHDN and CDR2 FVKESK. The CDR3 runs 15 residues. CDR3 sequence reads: CASSQPGQGYYEQYF. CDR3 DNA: TGTGCCAGCAGCCAGCCCGGACAGGGCTACTACGAGCAGTACTTC.

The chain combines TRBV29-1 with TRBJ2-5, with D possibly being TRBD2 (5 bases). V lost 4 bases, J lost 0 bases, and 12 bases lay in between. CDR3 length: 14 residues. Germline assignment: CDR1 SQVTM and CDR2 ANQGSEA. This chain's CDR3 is CSVVLAEYQETQYF. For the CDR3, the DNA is TGCAGCGTTGTGCTAGCAGAGTACCAAGAGACCCAGTACTTC.

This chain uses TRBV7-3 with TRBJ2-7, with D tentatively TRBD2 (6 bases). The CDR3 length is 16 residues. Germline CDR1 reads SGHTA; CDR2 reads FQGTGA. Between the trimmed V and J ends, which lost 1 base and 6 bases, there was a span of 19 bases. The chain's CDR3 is CASSLSPGGALGEQYF. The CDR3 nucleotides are TGTGCCAGCAGCTTAAGCCCCGGGGGAGCGCTGGGCGAGCAGTACTTC.

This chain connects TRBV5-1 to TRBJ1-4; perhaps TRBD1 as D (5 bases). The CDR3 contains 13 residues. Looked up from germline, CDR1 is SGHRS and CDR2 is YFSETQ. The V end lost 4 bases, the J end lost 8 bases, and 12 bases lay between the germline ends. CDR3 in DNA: TGCGCCAGCAGCCAGACTAGGGGAGAAAAACTGTTTTTT. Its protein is CASSQTRGEKLFF.

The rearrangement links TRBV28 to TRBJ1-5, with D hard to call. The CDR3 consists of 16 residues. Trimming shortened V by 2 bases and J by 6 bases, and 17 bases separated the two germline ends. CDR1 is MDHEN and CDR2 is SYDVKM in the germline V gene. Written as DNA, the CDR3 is TGTGCCAGCAGTTTAACCACGGGATGGGTCGGTCAGCCCCAGCATTTT. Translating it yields CASSLTTGWVGQPQHF.

CDR3 nucleotides: TGTGCCAGCAGCTTTCAACGGGACTCCTACGAGCAGTACTTC. It encodes CASSFQRDSYEQYF. The chain employs TRBV7-2 and TRBJ2-7; possible D gene TRBD2, 5 bases. Trimming left V 3 bases short and J 0 bases short, with 9 bases between. The CDR3 runs 14 residues. Per the germline V gene, CDR1 is SGHTA and CDR2 is FQGNSA.

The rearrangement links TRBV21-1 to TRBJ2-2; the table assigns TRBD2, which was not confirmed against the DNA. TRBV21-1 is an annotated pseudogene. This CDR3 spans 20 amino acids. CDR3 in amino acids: CASSKEGTSGRISNTGELFF. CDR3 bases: TGTGCCAGCAGCAAAGAGGGCACTAGCGGGAGGATTTCGAACACCGGGGAGCTGTTTTTT.

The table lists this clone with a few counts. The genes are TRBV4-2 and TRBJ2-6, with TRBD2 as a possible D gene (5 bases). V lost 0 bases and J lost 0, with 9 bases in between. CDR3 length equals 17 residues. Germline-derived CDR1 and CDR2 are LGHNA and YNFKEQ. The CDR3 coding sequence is TGTGCCAGCAGCCAAGAGGGAGAGACCTCTGGGGCCAACGTCCTGACTTTC. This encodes CASSQEGETSGANVLTF.

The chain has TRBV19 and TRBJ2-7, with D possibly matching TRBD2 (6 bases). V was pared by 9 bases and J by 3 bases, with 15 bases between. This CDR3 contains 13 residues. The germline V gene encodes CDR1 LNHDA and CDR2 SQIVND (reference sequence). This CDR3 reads CASSAGRNYEQYF. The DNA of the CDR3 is TGTGCCAGCTCTGCGGGGCGGAACTACGAGCAGTACTTC.

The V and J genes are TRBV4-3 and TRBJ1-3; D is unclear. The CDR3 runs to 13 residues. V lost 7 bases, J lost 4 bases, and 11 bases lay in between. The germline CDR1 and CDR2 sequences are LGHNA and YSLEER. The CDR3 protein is CASKPSAGNTIYF. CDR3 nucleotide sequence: TGCGCCAGCAAACCGAGTGCGGGAAACACCATATATTTT.

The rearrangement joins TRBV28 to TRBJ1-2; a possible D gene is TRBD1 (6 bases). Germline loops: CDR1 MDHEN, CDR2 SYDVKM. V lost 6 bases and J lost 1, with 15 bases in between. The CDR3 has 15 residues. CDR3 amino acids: CASRPNRANNYGYTF. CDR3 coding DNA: TGTGCCAGCAGGCCGAACAGGGCTAATAACTATGGCTACACCTTC.

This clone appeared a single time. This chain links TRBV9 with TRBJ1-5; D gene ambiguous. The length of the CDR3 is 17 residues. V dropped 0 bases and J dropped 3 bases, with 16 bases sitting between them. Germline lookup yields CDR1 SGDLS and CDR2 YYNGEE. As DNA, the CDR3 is TGTGCCAGCAGCGTAGCGGCGATAACGGGTAACAATCAGCCCCAGCATTTT. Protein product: CASSVAAITGNNQPQHF.

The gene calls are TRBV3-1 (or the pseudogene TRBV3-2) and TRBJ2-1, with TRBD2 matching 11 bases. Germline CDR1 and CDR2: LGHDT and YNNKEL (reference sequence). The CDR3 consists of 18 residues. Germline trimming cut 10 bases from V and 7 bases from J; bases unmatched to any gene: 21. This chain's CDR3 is CATSGTSGYTWDSNEQFF. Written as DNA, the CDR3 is TGTGCCACCTCGGGGACTAGCGGTTACACGTGGGACTCGAATGAGCAGTTCTTC.

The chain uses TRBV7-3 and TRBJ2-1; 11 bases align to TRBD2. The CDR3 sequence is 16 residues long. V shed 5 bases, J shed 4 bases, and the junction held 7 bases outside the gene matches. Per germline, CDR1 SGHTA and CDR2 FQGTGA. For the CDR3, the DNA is TGTGCCAGCAGCCACCTGACTAGCGGGACTTACAATGAGCAGTTCTTC. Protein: CASSHLTSGTYNEQFF.

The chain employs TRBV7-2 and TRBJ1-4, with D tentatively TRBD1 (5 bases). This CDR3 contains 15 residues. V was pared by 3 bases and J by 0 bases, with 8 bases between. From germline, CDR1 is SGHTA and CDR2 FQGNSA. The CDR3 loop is CASSFLTATNEKLFF. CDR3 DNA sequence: TGTGCCAGCAGCTTCCTGACAGCAACTAATGAAAAACTGTTTTTT.

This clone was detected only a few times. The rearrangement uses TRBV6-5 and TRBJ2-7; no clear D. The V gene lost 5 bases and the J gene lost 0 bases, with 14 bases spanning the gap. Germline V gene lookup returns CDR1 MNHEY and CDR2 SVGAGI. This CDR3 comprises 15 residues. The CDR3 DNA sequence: TGTGCCAGCAGTAGAAGGAGATCCGACTCCTACGAGCAGTACTTC. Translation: CASSRRRSDSYEQYF.

For the CDR3, the DNA is TGCGCCAGCAGCCAAGATAGTAGCGGGAGAGGCGAGCAGTACTTC. Translation: CASSQDSSGRGEQYF. The J gene is TRBJ2-7, the V gene TRBV4-1; 9 bases are shared with TRBD2. The CDR3 spans 15 residues. Trimming at V came to 0 bases and at J to 6 bases, leaving 6 bases not matched to a gene. Germline values: CDR1 MGHRA, CDR2 YSYEKL.

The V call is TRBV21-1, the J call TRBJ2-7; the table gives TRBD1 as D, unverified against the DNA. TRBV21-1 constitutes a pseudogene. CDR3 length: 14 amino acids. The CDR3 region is CASSKQGEPYEQYF. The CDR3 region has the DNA TGTGCCAGCAGCAAGCAGGGGGAGCCCTACGAGCAGTACTTC.

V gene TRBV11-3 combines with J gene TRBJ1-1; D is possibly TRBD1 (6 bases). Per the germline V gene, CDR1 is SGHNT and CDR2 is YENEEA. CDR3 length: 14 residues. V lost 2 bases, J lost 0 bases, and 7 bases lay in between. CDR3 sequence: CASSLTGLNTEAFF. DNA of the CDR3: TGTGCCAGCAGCTTAACAGGGCTGAACACTGAAGCTTTCTTT.

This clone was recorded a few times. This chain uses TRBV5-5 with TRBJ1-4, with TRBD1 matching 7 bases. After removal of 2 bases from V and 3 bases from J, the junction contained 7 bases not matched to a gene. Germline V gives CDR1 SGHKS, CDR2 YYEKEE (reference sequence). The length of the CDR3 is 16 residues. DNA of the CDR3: TGTGCCAGCAGCTTTCAGGGGGTAAAGGCTAATGAAAAACTGTTTTTT. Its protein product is CASSFQGVKANEKLFF. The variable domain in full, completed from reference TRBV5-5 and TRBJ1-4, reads DAGVTQSPTHLIKTRGQQVTLRCSPISGHKSVSWYQQVLGQGPQFIFQYYEKEERGRGNFPDRFSARQFPNYSSELNVNALLLGDSALYLCASSFQGVKANEKLFFGSGTQLSVL.

DNA for the CDR3: TGTGCCAGCAGTGAGGCCCTCAGGGGTGAGCAGTTCTTC. Translation: CASSEALRGEQFF. The gene calls are TRBV2 and TRBJ2-1, with TRBD1 as a possible D gene (6 bases). V lost 3 bases to trimming and J lost 9 bases, with 12 bases between them. The CDR3 consists of 13 residues. Germline CDR1 is SNHLY and CDR2 is FYNNEI.

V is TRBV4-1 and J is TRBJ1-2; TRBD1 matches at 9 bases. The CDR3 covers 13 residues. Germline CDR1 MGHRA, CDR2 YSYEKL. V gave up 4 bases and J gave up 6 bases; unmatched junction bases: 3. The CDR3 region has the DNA TGCGCCAGCAGCCCCTGGACAGGGGATGGCTACACCTTC. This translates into CASSPWTGDGYTF.